Below, 20 T cell receptor beta chains from the same sample are listed, as sequenced in a study of cytomegalovirus exposure and HLA in healthy donors. PCR amplification relied on 60 Vbeta primers (plus 13 Jbeta primers). Assay: immunoSEQ multiplex PCR; the TCRdb copy retains only in-frame clones and omits some. The repertoire table contains 200,000 to 250,000 clones. Sequencing input: PBMCs. Receptor source: a woman under 40 in good health and CMV-seropositive.

V usage is TRBV10-3 and J usage is TRBJ2-2; 14 bases agree with TRBD2. Germline-derived CDR1 and CDR2 are ENHRY and SYGVKD. The CDR3 has 18 amino acids. The V segment lost 9 bases and the J segment 3 bases; nucleotides outside the gene matches: 12. CDR3 in amino acids: CAIPLGTSGGDDTGELFF. CDR3 DNA: TGTGCCATTCCATTGGGGACTAGCGGGGGAGATGACACCGGGGAGCTGTTTTTT.

The rearrangement uses TRBV15 and TRBJ2-7; D call uncertain. V dropped 1 base and J dropped 4 bases, with 17 bases sitting between them. CDR1 is LNHNV, CDR2 YYDKDF, per germline (reference sequence). This CDR3 spans 16 amino acids. The CDR3 loop is CATSRGSLSFAYEQYF. The CDR3 coding sequence is TGTGCCACCAGCAGAGGATCCCTTAGCTTTGCTTACGAGCAGTACTTC.

The chain combines TRBV7-9 with TRBJ2-2; D unresolved. Deletions cut 2 bases from V and 3 bases from J, with 13 bases between. This CDR3 is built from 16 residues. The germline gives CDR1 SEHNR, CDR2 FQNEAQ (reference sequence). The CDR3 DNA follows: TGTGCCAGCAGCTTACTTGTTGCAGGTGACACCGGGGAGCTGTTTTTT. Its protein product is CASSLLVAGDTGELFF.

The rearrangement links TRBV28 to TRBJ1-2; D unresolved. This CDR3 has 11 amino acids. CDR1 is MDHEN and CDR2 is SYDVKM in the germline V gene. V dropped 11 bases and J dropped 2 bases, with 9 bases sitting between them. The CDR3 bases are TGTGCCTCCGGGGTCAACTATGGCTACACCTTC. It specifies CASGVNYGYTF.

The V gene is TRBV11-2, the J gene TRBJ2-7; 11 bases agree with TRBD2. This CDR3 contains 17 residues. Looked up from germline, CDR1 is SGHAT and CDR2 is FQNNGV. V trimming: 5 bases; J trimming: 2 bases; junction bases outside the gene matches: 11. CDR3 region: CASSRIPGLAVTYEQYF. The CDR3 DNA sequence: TGTGCCAGCAGCCGGATCCCGGGACTAGCGGTAACCTACGAGCAGTACTTC.

The genes are TRBV11-2 and TRBJ1-2; weak D call: TRBD1 (6 bases). Trimming stripped 5 bases from V and 4 bases from J, with 17 bases between. This CDR3 is built from 15 residues. Per the germline V gene, CDR1 is SGHAT and CDR2 is FQNNGV. The CDR3 coding sequence is TGTGCCAGCAGCGCCTACCACGACAGGAGCTATGGCTACACCTTC. Translating gives CASSAYHDRSYGYTF.

The V and J genes are TRBV4-1 and TRBJ2-3; 16 bases agree with TRBD2. This CDR3 region has 18 residues. Trimming removed 2 bases from V and 0 bases from J; junction bases left unmatched: 2. Germline V lookup: CDR1 MGHRA, CDR2 YSYEKL. CDR3: CASSQRGLAGGSTDTQYF. CDR3 DNA: TGCGCCAGCAGCCAAAGGGGACTAGCGGGGGGGAGCACAGATACGCAGTATTTT.

The genes are TRBV2 and TRBJ2-5; 8 bases are a match to TRBD1. Trimming at V came to 4 bases and at J to 3 bases, leaving 10 bases not matched to a gene. The germline CDR1 and CDR2 sequences are SNHLY and FYNNEI. CDR3 length equals 16 residues. The CDR3 nucleotides read TGTGCCAGCAGTGCCGCCGGGACAGGTATGGAAGAGACCCAGTACTTC. It specifies CASSAAGTGMEETQYF.

The DNA of the CDR3 is TGTGCCAGCAGGGACATTAGCGGGAGTTACCATGAGCAGTTCTTC. Residues: CASRDISGSYHEQFF. J is TRBJ2-1 and V is TRBV28, with 9 bases that match TRBD2. In germline, CDR1 is MDHEN, CDR2 SYDVKM. The CDR3 covers 15 residues. V lost 6 bases to trimming and J lost 8 bases; unmatched junction nucleotides: 11.

The chain's CDR3 is CASSQKLAGAEETQYF. The CDR3 nucleotides read TGCGCCAGCAGCCAAAAACTAGCGGGAGCGGAAGAGACCCAGTACTTC. The V call is TRBV4-3, the J call TRBJ2-5; 11 bases are a match to TRBD2. Unmatched junction bases numbered 5, after V lost 2 bases and J lost 3 bases. CDR3 size: 16 residues. CDR1 and CDR2 (germline): LGHNA, YSLEER.

The CDR3 DNA reads TGTGCCAGCAGTTACTCGAAGGGGACAGTTGGAAACACCATATATTTT. The encoded protein is CASSYSKGTVGNTIYF. V usage is TRBV6-5 and J usage is TRBJ1-3; 7 bases are a match to TRBD1. In germline, CDR1 is MNHEY, CDR2 SVGAGI. The CDR3 length is 16 residues. The junction had 5 bases not matched to a gene; V was cut back by 0 bases and J by 3 bases.

V is TRBV6-1 and J is TRBJ2-7; weak D call: TRBD2 (6 bases). CDR1 MNHNS and CDR2 SASEGT come from the germline V gene. The CDR3 totals 15 residues. Trimming took 2 bases from V and 0 from J, leaving 11 bases between them. CDR3 sequence: CASSERHGSSYEQYF. CDR3 in DNA: TGTGCCAGCAGTGAACGGCACGGGAGCTCCTACGAGCAGTACTTC.

V and J are TRBV6-5 and TRBJ2-7; 8 bases align to TRBD1. Germline V gene sequence: CDR1 MNHEY, CDR2 SVGAGI. The CDR3 covers 15 residues. V shed 6 bases, J shed 4 bases, and the junction held 11 bases outside the gene matches. The chain's CDR3 is CASRKTGAQVYEQYF. The DNA for the CDR3 is TGTGCCAGCAGGAAGACAGGGGCACAAGTTTACGAGCAGTACTTC.

The chain has TRBV6-1 and TRBJ2-7, with a possible D match to TRBD1 (6 bases). V was cut by 6 bases and J by 3 bases, with 15 bases left in between. This CDR3 has 14 amino acids. Germline V gene sequence: CDR1 MNHNS, CDR2 SASEGT. In nucleotides, the CDR3 is TGTGCCAGCAGCTCCGCACCGACAGGCTACGAGCAGTACTTC. Protein: CASSSAPTGYEQYF.

The genes are TRBV4-1 and TRBJ1-1, with 12 bases identical to TRBD1. There are 16 residues in the CDR3. With V trimmed by 4 bases and J by 4 bases, 7 bases remained unmatched. Germline CDR1 is MGHRA and CDR2 is YSYEKL. The CDR3 sequence: CASSLGTGGSGTEAFF. In nucleotides, the CDR3 is TGCGCCAGCAGCCTCGGGACAGGGGGCTCTGGCACTGAAGCTTTCTTT.

V gene TRBV4-3 combines with J gene TRBJ1-2; 9 positions match TRBD1. The germline V gene encodes CDR1 LGHNA and CDR2 YSLEER. Losses at the gene ends were 7 bases for V and 2 bases for J; bases not matched to a gene: 8. This CDR3 has 15 amino acids. The CDR3 coding sequence is TGCGCCAGCAATTCGGGACAGGGAGTGAACTATGGCTACACCTTC. Translation gives CASNSGQGVNYGYTF.

The V gene is TRBV28, the J gene TRBJ2-7; D ambiguous. V was pared by 4 bases and J by 2 bases, with 12 bases between. There are 14 residues in the CDR3. Germline lookup yields CDR1 MDHEN and CDR2 SYDVKM. The CDR3 bases are TGTGCCAGCAGTTACCACAGCAGACCCTACGAGCAGTACTTC. Amino acid sequence: CASSYHSRPYEQYF.

The chain uses TRBV28 and TRBJ2-3; 15 bases map to TRBD2. With 3 bases clipped from V and 7 bases from J, the junction kept 8 bases outside the gene matches. The CDR3 loop spans 17 amino acids. From germline, CDR1 is MDHEN and CDR2 SYDVKM. The CDR3 region is CASSFPGLAGGPYTQYF. The CDR3, as DNA: TGTGCCAGCAGTTTCCCAGGACTAGCGGGGGGGCCATATACGCAGTATTTT. Filled out from reference TRBV28 and TRBJ2-3, the complete variable domain reads DVKVTQSSRYLVKRTGEKVFLECVQDMDHENMFWYRQDPGLGLRLIYFSYDVKMKEKGDIPEGYSVSREKKERFSLILESASTNQTSMYLCASSFPGLAGGPYTQYFGPGTRLTVL.

The V gene is TRBV10-2, the J gene TRBJ2-7, with TRBD1 matching over 9 bases. Germline trimming cut 3 bases from V and 3 bases from J; bases unmatched to any gene: 6. The CDR3 is 15 residues long. Per germline, CDR1 WSHSY and CDR2 SAAADI. The CDR3 spells CASSDPGTGHYEQYF. CDR3 DNA: TGCGCCAGCAGTGACCCCGGGACAGGGCACTACGAGCAGTACTTC.

The rearrangement joins TRBV4-3 to TRBJ1-4; tentatively, D is TRBD1 (6 bases). Deletions cut 0 bases from V and 4 bases from J, with 15 bases between. Germline V gives CDR1 LGHNA, CDR2 YSLEER. CDR3 length: 17 amino acids. This chain's CDR3 is CASSQETGGTSNEKLFF. DNA for the CDR3: TGCGCCAGCAGCCAAGAAACGGGGGGGACAAGTAATGAAAAACTGTTTTTT.